This T cell receptor (beta chain) was captured in a study of T cells in localized non-small cell lung cancer. Study-level findings and limits: Heterogeneity remains possible, as sequencing covered one tumor region only.

In the case of this clone: Antigen: not known.

Clones were sequenced by immunoSEQ multiplex PCR, and TCRdb holds only the in-frame ones, with some missing. Of about 26,000 clones detected, roughly 80% appear once; the ten largest clones hold 9.5% to 10%. The receptor comes from a man aged 35 to 69 with stage III squamous cell lung carcinoma. Sequenced material: peripheral blood, taken before any cancer treatment.

This CDR3 is CASSNGIFGRETQYF. Written as DNA, the CDR3 is TGCGCCAGCAGTAACGGGATCTTCGGCCGGGAGACCCAGTACTTC. The chain is built from TRBV5-1 and TRBJ2-5; a possible D gene is TRBD2 (5 bases). V lost 5 bases and J lost 5, with 19 bases in between. CDR3 size: 15 residues. The germline V gene has CDR1 SGHRS and CDR2 YFSETQ.